A selection of T cell receptor beta chains follows, all from one sample in a study of Graves' ophthalmopathy and Graves' hyperthyroidism. TCRdb independently ran MiXCR on the multiplex PCR reads; one entry per CDR3 protein. The sample yields approximately 210,000 distinct CDR3 sequences, 20% to 25% seen once. Specimen: peripheral blood. Receptor source: a woman in her fifties or sixties with Graves' ophthalmopathy. The CDR3 runs from the conserved cysteine through the conserved F or W. A D gene is named only where the DNA matches it firmly. Clone size is stated in some rows and not others, as once, few, many or a class when expanded.

D,J,V,size,CDR3,DNA
TRBD2,TRBJ2-7,TRBV20-1,many,CSAKAGLAEFYEQYF,TGCAGTGCTAAGGCGGGACTAGCTGAATTCTACGAGCAGTACTTC
TRBD1,TRBJ1-5,TRBV12-3/TRBV12-4,NA,CASSAAGTGHQPQHF,TGTGCCAGCAGTGCCGCCGGGACAGGGCATCAGCCCCAGCATTTT
NA,TRBJ2-7,TRBV6-1,NA,CASSRYSRSSYEQYF,TGTGCCAGCAGTCGTTACAGTCGAAGCTCCTACGAGCAGTACTTC
NA,TRBJ1-1,TRBV19,many,CASSRTVTGPGTEAFF,TGTGCCAGTAGCAGGACAGTTACCGGTCCTGGTACTGAAGCTTTCTTT
TRBD1,TRBJ2-7,TRBV29-1,many,CSVGQERNEQYF,TGCAGCGTGGGACAGGAAAGGAACGAGCAGTACTTC
TRBD1,TRBJ2-7,TRBV11-2,NA,CASSSLQGSTYEQYF,TGTGCCAGCAGCTCCTTACAGGGGTCTACCTACGAGCAGTACTTC
TRBD1,TRBJ1-5,TRBV20-1,few,CSAINPQGESNQPQHF,TGCAGTGCTATCAACCCGCAGGGGGAAAGCAATCAGCCCCAGCATTTT
NA,TRBJ1-2,TRBV5-1,many,CASSPQGREYGYTF,TGCGCCAGCAGCCCCCAGGGACGGGAATATGGCTACACCTTC
NA,TRBJ2-3,TRBV11-2,NA,CASSPDLPGTDTQYF,TGTGCCAGCAGCCCAGACCTACCGGGCACAGATACGCAGTATTTT
NA,TRBJ2-7,TRBV29-1,many,CSVHRASEQYF,TGCAGCGTTCACCGGGCTTCCGAGCAGTACTTC
NA,TRBJ1-1,TRBV20-1,NA,CSARGGTLGTEAFF,TGCAGTGCTAGAGGGGGAACATTGGGCACTGAAGCTTTCTTT
TRBD1,TRBJ1-2,TRBV10-2,many,CASSDRGNYGYTF,TGCGCCAGCAGCGACAGGGGTAACTATGGCTACACCTTC
NA,TRBJ2-7,TRBV12-3/TRBV12-4,NA,CASSLDPAYEQYF,TGTGCCAGCAGTTTAGATCCCGCCTACGAGCAGTACTTC
NA,TRBJ1-1,TRBV2,many,CASSIQVFTEAFF,TGTGCCAGCAGTATACAGGTTTTCACTGAAGCTTTCTTT
NA,TRBJ1-6,TRBV5-1,many,CASSGQDNSPLHF,TGCGCCAGCAGCGGGCAAGATAATTCACCCCTCCACTTT
NA,TRBJ1-1,TRBV19,many,CASKRQVLDTEAFF,TGTGCCAGTAAGAGACAGGTCCTGGACACTGAAGCTTTCTTT
NA,TRBJ1-1,TRBV6-1,NA,CAGAGNTEAFF,TGTGCTGGAGCGGGAAACACTGAAGCTTTCTTT
TRBD1,TRBJ2-7,TRBV24-1,NA,CARTIDRGAHTEQYF,TGTGCCAGAACGATTGACAGGGGGGCGCATACCGAGCAGTACTTC
NA,TRBJ2-5,TRBV28,once,CASKPQLNQETQYF,TGTGCCAGCAAACCCCAGCTGAACCAAGAGACCCAGTACTTC
TRBD2,TRBJ2-7,TRBV12-3/TRBV12-4,many,CASRTGAGDYEQYF,TGTGCCAGCAGAACCGGAGCGGGGGATTACGAGCAGTACTTC
NA,TRBJ2-2,TRBV6-1,NA,CASSRGTVNTGELFF,TGTGCCAGCAGCCGGGGGACAGTAAACACCGGGGAGCTGTTTTTT
NA,TRBJ1-2,TRBV12-3/TRBV12-4,many,CASSPRGGNYGYTF,TGTGCCAGCAGCCCGCGTGGAGGGAACTATGGCTACACCTTC
TRBD2,TRBJ2-2,TRBV5-1,NA,CASSLGPAGGTGELFF,TGCGCCAGCAGCTTGGGGCCGGCGGGAGGTACCGGGGAGCTGTTTTTT
NA,TRBJ2-7,TRBV4-1,NA,CASIQGNEQYF,TGCGCCAGCATCCAAGGCAACGAGCAGTACTTC
TRBD1,TRBJ1-1,TRBV5-1,many,CASSLSTGVATEAFF,TGCGCCAGCAGCCTGAGTACAGGGGTGGCCACTGAAGCTTTCTTT
NA,TRBJ2-7,TRBV6-1,many,CASSPETSYEQYF,TGTGCCAGCAGCCCCGAAACCTCCTACGAGCAGTACTTC
NA,TRBJ1-1,TRBV6-1,many,CASRLGRTAEAFF,TGTGCCAGCAGATTGGGGCGGACCGCTGAAGCTTTCTTT
NA,TRBJ1-1,TRBV6-2/TRBV6-3,many,CASSYPPPEAFF,TGTGCCAGCAGTTACCCTCCCCCAGAAGCTTTCTTT
NA,TRBJ1-1,TRBV19,NA,CASSPRWTQRGTEAFF,TGTGCCAGTAGTCCCCGTTGGACACAAAGGGGTACTGAAGCTTTCTTT
TRBD1,TRBJ1-5,TRBV28,many,CASSPMTGGSNQPQHF,TGTGCCAGCAGCCCGATGACAGGGGGTAGCAATCAGCCCCAGCATTTT
NA,TRBJ2-5,TRBV20-1,NA,CSARAEETQYF,TGCAGTGCTAGAGCCGAAGAGACCCAGTACTTC
NA,TRBJ1-5,TRBV2,many,CASAEVRGNQPQHF,TGTGCCAGCGCCGAGGTCAGGGGCAATCAGCCCCAGCATTTT
TRBD1,TRBJ1-6,TRBV6-1,many,CASSLNRQGPNSPLHF,TGTGCCAGCAGCCTAAACCGACAGGGGCCCAATTCACCCCTCCACTTT
NA,TRBJ2-7,TRBV29-1,many,CSGGTNSYEQYF,TGCAGCGGGGGAACTAATTCCTACGAGCAGTACTTC
NA,TRBJ2-7,TRBV7-8,many,CASSVARSEQYF,TGTGCCAGCAGCGTTGCGAGGTCCGAGCAGTACTTC
NA,TRBJ2-7,TRBV6-5,many,CASSYSHKNPYEQYF,TGTGCCAGCAGTTACTCGCACAAAAACCCCTACGAGCAGTACTTC
NA,TRBJ1-5,TRBV29-1,many,CSVGQINQPQHF,TGCAGCGTTGGGCAGATCAATCAGCCCCAGCATTTT
NA,TRBJ1-2,TRBV2,few,CASSLGASAYGYTF,TGTGCCAGCAGTCTGGGGGCTTCCGCCTATGGCTACACCTTC
TRBD2,TRBJ2-5,TRBV28,many,CATRSAGVAGGETQYF,TGTGCCACCCGTTCGGCCGGGGTAGCGGGAGGGGAGACCCAGTACTTC
TRBD1,TRBJ1-6,TRBV7-2,once,CASSLAETGLAPLHF,TGTGCCAGCAGCTTAGCCGAGACAGGGTTAGCACCCCTCCACTTT
TRBD1,TRBJ2-6,TRBV7-3,few,CASGEPGTGVGGANVLTF,TGTGCCAGCGGCGAGCCTGGGACAGGGGTTGGTGGGGCCAACGTCCTGACTTTC
TRBD2,TRBJ2-7,TRBV19,many,CASSPKALAGSYEQYF,TGTGCCAGTAGTCCGAAGGCACTAGCGGGATCCTACGAGCAGTACTTC
NA,TRBJ1-2,TRBV24-1,many,CATSGGGRNGYTF,TGTGCCACCAGTGGAGGAGGGCGAAATGGCTACACCTTC
NA,TRBJ2-7,TRBV7-6,NA,CASIPDFDEQCF,TGTGCCAGCATCCCAGATTTCGACGAGCAGTGCTTC
TRBD1,TRBJ1-2,TRBV20-1,few,CSTRTGKAGGYTF,TGCAGTACCCGGACAGGGAAAGCGGGCGGCTACACCTTC